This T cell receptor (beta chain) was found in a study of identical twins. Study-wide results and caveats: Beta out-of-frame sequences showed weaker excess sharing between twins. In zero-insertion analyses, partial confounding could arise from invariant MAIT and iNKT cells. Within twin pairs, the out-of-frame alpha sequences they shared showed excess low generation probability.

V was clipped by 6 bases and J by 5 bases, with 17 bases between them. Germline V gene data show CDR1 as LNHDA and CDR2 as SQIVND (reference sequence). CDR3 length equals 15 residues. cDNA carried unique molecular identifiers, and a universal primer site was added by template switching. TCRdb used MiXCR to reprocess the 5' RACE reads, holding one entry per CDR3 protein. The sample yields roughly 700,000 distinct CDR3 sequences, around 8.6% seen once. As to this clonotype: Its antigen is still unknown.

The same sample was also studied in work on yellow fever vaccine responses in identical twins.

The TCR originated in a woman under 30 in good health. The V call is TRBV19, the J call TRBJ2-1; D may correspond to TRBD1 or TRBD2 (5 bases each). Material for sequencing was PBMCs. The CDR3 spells CASRPRGMVNNEQFF. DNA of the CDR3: TGTGCCAGTAGGCCCCGGGGCATGGTGAACAATGAGCAGTTCTTC.